The 22 T cell receptor beta chains below all came from one sample that was sequenced in a study of OX40 agonist ivuxolimab in advanced cancers. Assay used: immunoSEQ multiplex PCR; TCRdb lists only in-frame clones, some missing. In the table there are 90,000 or so clones, roughly nine tenths of which are singletons. This sample comprised CD4+ or CD8+ T cells sorted from blood, obtained in a trial of the OX40 agonist ivuxolimab. Receptor source: an adult with an advanced solid tumor such as melanoma, head and neck, liver or kidney cancer.

The chain couples TRBV5-4 to TRBJ1-2; 7 bases are a match to TRBD1. The CDR3 consists of 14 residues. V lost 2 bases to trimming and J lost 7 bases; unmatched junction nucleotides: 8. The germline gives CDR1 SGHNT, CDR2 YYREEE (reference sequence). The CDR3 spells CASSLLEDRAGYTF. The CDR3, as DNA: TGTGCCAGCAGCTTACTTGAAGACAGGGCTGGCTACACCTTC.

This clone appeared once. This chain joins TRBV9 and TRBJ2-1; D is perhaps TRBD2 (6 bases). This CDR3 has 15 amino acids. V lost 2 bases to trimming and J lost 1 base, with 10 bases between them. Looked up from germline, CDR1 is SGDLS and CDR2 is YYNGEE. The chain's CDR3 is CASSVAGTSYNEQFF. The CDR3 DNA follows: TGTGCCAGCAGCGTGGCGGGGACTTCCTACAATGAGCAGTTCTTC. The entire variable domain, with the rest obtained from reference TRBV9 and TRBJ2-1, is as follows: DSGVTQTPKHLITATGQRVTLRCSPRSGDLSVYWYQQSLDQGLQFLIQYYNGEERAKGNILERFSAQQFPDLHSELNLSSLELGDSALYFCASSVAGTSYNEQFFGPGTRLTVL.

The table lists this clone with a count of one. V usage is TRBV5-1 and J usage is TRBJ2-7, with 7 nucleotides matching TRBD1. V trimming: 4 bases; J trimming: 4 bases; junction bases outside the gene matches: 5. From germline, CDR1 is SGHRS and CDR2 YFSETQ. The CDR3 covers 13 residues. The CDR3 nucleotides are TGCGCCAGCAGCCGGGGCAGGGGGTACGAGCAGTACTTC. Amino acids: CASSRGRGYEQYF.

V and J are TRBV25-1 and TRBJ1-1; no clear D gene. Looked up from germline, CDR1 is MGHDK and CDR2 is SYGVNS. V was pared by 4 bases and J by 7 bases, with 10 bases between. The CDR3 loop spans 12 amino acids. The CDR3 is CASSGDTCEAFF. Written as DNA, the CDR3 is TGTGCCAGCAGTGGGGATACATGTGAAGCTTTCTTT.

DNA of the CDR3: TGTGCCAGCAGCTTAGCGCGGGGACGACAACGGGGCTATGGCTACACCTTC. Protein product: CASSLARGRQRGYGYTF. The chain has TRBV7-2 and TRBJ1-2, with a tentative D call TRBD1 (5 bases). Germline values: CDR1 SGHTA, CDR2 FQGNSA. V was clipped by 0 bases and J by 4 bases, with 18 bases between them. This CDR3 spans 17 amino acids.

The V gene is TRBV10-3, the J gene TRBJ1-2, with D uncertain. The germline V gene encodes CDR1 ENHRY and CDR2 SYGVKD. Deletions cut 0 bases from V and 2 bases from J, with 7 bases between. The CDR3 spans 14 residues. CDR3: CAISESHRNYGYTF. The DNA of the CDR3 is TGTGCCATCAGTGAGTCACACAGAAACTATGGCTACACCTTC.

The chain is built from TRBV7-2 and TRBJ2-1, with a tentative D call TRBD1 (6 bases). V was clipped by 5 bases and J by 9 bases, with 14 bases between them. CDR1 and CDR2 (germline): SGHTA, FQGNSA. The CDR3 is 13 residues long. The CDR3 DNA reads TGTGCCAGCAGCCGTCAGGGGCCGATTGAGCAGTTCTTC. This gives the protein CASSRQGPIEQFF.

This clone was observed once. The V call is TRBV9, the J call TRBJ2-1, with D tentatively TRBD1 or TRBD2 (5 bases each). Germline CDR1 reads SGDLS; CDR2 reads YYNGEE. The CDR3 covers 15 residues. The V and J ends lost 0 bases and 4 bases respectively, with 11 bases between them. CDR3 DNA: TGTGCCAGCAGCGTAGCGGGGACGGCGTACAATGAGCAGTTCTTC. Its translation is CASSVAGTAYNEQFF.

This clone appeared a few times. The chain uses TRBV7-9 and TRBJ1-6; D gene uncertain. Per the germline V gene, CDR1 is SEHNR and CDR2 is FQNEAQ (reference sequence). The CDR3 length is 12 residues. Trimming removed 6 bases at V and 7 bases at J, with 7 bases between. The CDR3 nucleotides are TGTGCCAGCAGAAGCCAGAATTCACCCCTCCACTTT. Its protein product is CASRSQNSPLHF.

The chain links TRBV5-1 to TRBJ2-1, with D tentatively TRBD1 (5 bases). This CDR3 is built from 12 residues. The V gene lost 4 bases and the J gene lost 9 bases, with 11 bases spanning the gap. In germline, CDR1 is SGHRS, CDR2 YFSETQ. CDR3 region: CASSPNRIEQFF. DNA of the CDR3: TGCGCCAGCAGCCCCAACAGGATTGAGCAGTTCTTC.

The V call is TRBV11-2, the J call TRBJ1-5; the D is unclear. The CDR3 is 17 residues long. V lost 1 base and J 9 bases, leaving 22 bases between the germline ends. The germline V gene has CDR1 SGHAT and CDR2 FQNNGV. The CDR3 sequence is CASSLAPGAGSTMPQHF. The CDR3, as DNA: TGTGCCAGCAGCTTAGCCCCAGGCGCTGGCTCGACAATGCCCCAGCATTTT.

V usage is TRBV4-1 and J usage is TRBJ2-1; D might be TRBD1 or TRBD2, each matching 5 bases. This CDR3 contains 14 residues. Trimming shortened V by 0 bases and J by 7 bases, and 10 bases separated the two germline ends. Germline V gene sequence: CDR1 MGHRA, CDR2 YSYEKL. CDR3 bases: TGCGCCAGCAGCCAAGACTGGGACGGGAATGAGCAGTTCTTC. This codes for CASSQDWDGNEQFF.

About this clone itself: At one of its ends the junction is not consistent with the germline gene, which may arise from a read error. The V gene is TRBV6-1, the J gene TRBJ1-4; D is perhaps TRBD1 (5 bases). Germline CDR1 is MNHNS and CDR2 is SASEGT. The CDR3 runs 14 residues. The CDR3 here is CASSESAGQEGLIF. The CDR3 DNA reads TGTGCCAGCAGTGAATCGGCAGGTCAAGAGGGGTTGATTTTT.

The rearrangement links TRBV15 to TRBJ2-7; D gene uncertain. CDR3 length equals 12 residues. Germline V gene lookup returns CDR1 LNHNV and CDR2 YYDKDF (reference sequence). Trimming removed 1 base at V and 5 bases at J, with 6 bases between. CDR3 sequence (DNA): TGTGCCACCAGCAGAGTTGATCACGAGCAGTACTTC. Translation gives CATSRVDHEQYF.

V usage is TRBV7-3 and J usage is TRBJ2-7, with 9 bases that match TRBD2. With V trimmed by 2 bases and J by 7 bases, 15 bases remained unmatched. CDR3 length: 17 residues. Germline loops: CDR1 SGHTA, CDR2 FQGTGA. The CDR3, as DNA: TGTGCCAGCAGCTTACCCCCATATAGCGGGAGAGGTGTAGAGCAGTACTTC. Translated, it gives CASSLPPYSGRGVEQYF.

V is TRBV28 and J is TRBJ2-7; D not resolved. Germline V lookup: CDR1 MDHEN, CDR2 SYDVKM. CDR3 length: 13 amino acids. Deletions cut 3 bases from V and 4 bases from J, with 10 bases between. CDR3 in amino acids: CASSLNFEYEQYF. The CDR3 DNA is TGTGCCAGCAGTTTGAACTTCGAATACGAGCAGTACTTC.

The chain has TRBV19 and TRBJ1-1, with D unclear. Germline CDR1 reads LNHDA; CDR2 reads SQIVND (reference sequence). The CDR3 covers 15 residues. Trimming took 1 base from V and 1 from J, leaving 10 bases between them. This CDR3 reads CASSIVRDWNTEAFF. The CDR3 DNA sequence: TGTGCCAGTAGTATAGTTAGAGACTGGAACACTGAAGCTTTCTTT.

This chain links TRBV28 with TRBJ2-7, with 7 bases fitting TRBD1. The J segment lost 2 bases and the V segment lost 5 bases, leaving 6 bases of the junction unmatched. Germline loops: CDR1 MDHEN, CDR2 SYDVKM. The CDR3 totals 14 residues. CDR3 sequence (DNA): TGTGCCAGCAGTCCAATCGACAGGGCCTACGAGCAGTACTTC. This translates into CASSPIDRAYEQYF.

This sequence joins TRBV7-8 and TRBJ2-3; a possible D gene is TRBD1 (6 bases). Per germline, CDR1 SGHVS and CDR2 FQNEAQ. CDR3 size: 16 residues. Trimming stripped 4 bases from V and 4 bases from J, with 18 bases between. CDR3 in amino acids: CASSSGTSGEADTQYF. CDR3 DNA sequence: TGTGCCAGCAGCTCAGGGACATCCGGAGAGGCAGATACGCAGTATTTT.

This rearrangement joins TRBV5-7 to TRBJ1-1, with TRBD1 matching over 7 bases. Being an ORF, TRBV5-7 has a function that is uncertain. This CDR3 region has 14 residues. J lost 9 bases, V lost 0 bases, and 8 bases had no gene match. The CDR3 DNA follows: TGTGCCAGCAGCTTGGCGTGGCAGGGGGGCCAAGCTTTCTTT. Amino acids: CASSLAWQGGQAFF.

The chain joins TRBV7-2 to TRBJ2-5; 7 nucleotides line up with TRBD2. The V segment lost 4 bases and the J segment 2 bases; nucleotides outside the gene matches: 1. Germline V lookup: CDR1 SGHTA, CDR2 FQGNSA. The CDR3 loop spans 13 amino acids. The CDR3: CASSYGGQETQYF. In nucleotides, the CDR3 is TGTGCCAGCAGCTACGGGGGGCAAGAGACCCAGTACTTC.

The chain links TRBV27 to TRBJ1-1; D perhaps matches TRBD1 (5 bases). V was clipped by 6 bases and J by 0 bases, with 11 bases between them. The CDR3 consists of 14 residues. Germline assignment: CDR1 MNHEY and CDR2 SMNVEV (reference sequence). The CDR3 here is CASSIDRLNTEAFF. The DNA of the CDR3 is TGTGCCAGCAGCATCGACAGACTGAACACTGAAGCTTTCTTT.